Sequencing of this T cell receptor beta chain was carried out in a study of blood T cell repertoires in COVID-19. Study background: Nucleic acid was either cDNA or gDNA, and it came from T cells, B-cell-depleted T cells, or PBMCs.

Source study methods: Using reference gene primer amplification, nucleated cell counts were estimated. Sequencing was performed with immunoSEQ multiplex PCR; in TCRdb, only in-frame clones are kept and a portion is missing. That table gives V, J and clone size, and the DNA gave D and trimming. The data contain about 160,000 clones, 70% to 90% of them singletons. Participants were aged 18 to 89 years, lived in some 23 US areas, and enrolled virtually. Either two negative PCRs, clearance, or symptom resolution qualified Cohort 3 donors as recovered. Germline loops: CDR1 SGDLS, CDR2 YYNGEE. V shed 4 bases and J shed 0 bases, with 20 bases lying between them. CDR3 size: 18 residues.

This clonotype was sampled from a woman aged 50 to 65 who had recovered from COVID-19. The chain has TRBV9 and TRBJ1-3; D ambiguous. The sequenced sample consisted of PBMCs or T cells enriched from blood (not recorded which). CDR3 sequence (DNA): TGTGCCAGCAGCCAAACGGGGATGGCCGGGAGCTCTGGAAACACCATATATTTT. This gives the protein CASSQTGMAGSSGNTIYF.